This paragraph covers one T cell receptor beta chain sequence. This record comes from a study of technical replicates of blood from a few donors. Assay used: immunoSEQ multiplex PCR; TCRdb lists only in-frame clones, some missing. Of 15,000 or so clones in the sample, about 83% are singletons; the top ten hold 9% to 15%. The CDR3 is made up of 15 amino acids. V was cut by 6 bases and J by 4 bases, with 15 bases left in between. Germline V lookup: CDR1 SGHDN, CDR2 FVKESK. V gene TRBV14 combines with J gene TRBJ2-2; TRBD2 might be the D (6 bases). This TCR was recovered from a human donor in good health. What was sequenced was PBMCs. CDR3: CASRRDSQVTGELFF. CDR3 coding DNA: TGTGCCAGCAGACGGGACTCCCAGGTCACCGGGGAGCTGTTTTTT.